This TCR beta chain was documented in a study of response to subunit inactivated influenza vaccine. Using its own MiXCR run on the RT-PCR reads, TCRdb lists one record per CDR3 protein. The sample yields about half a million distinct CDR3 sequences, approximately 7.1% seen once. This TCR came from a man aged 50 to 69 who received an inactivated influenza vaccine. The input for sequencing was PBMCs from blood, taken around 2 years after vaccination.

CDR3 in amino acids: CSVELAGTYEQYF. The DNA of the CDR3 is TGCAGCGTTGAACTAGCGGGAACCTACGAGCAGTACTTC. This chain joins TRBV29-1 and TRBJ2-7, with TRBD2 identical over 9 bases. V was pared by 2 bases and J by 2 bases, with 1 base of the junction left unmatched. Germline loops: CDR1 SQVTM, CDR2 ANQGSEA. This CDR3 spans 13 amino acids.